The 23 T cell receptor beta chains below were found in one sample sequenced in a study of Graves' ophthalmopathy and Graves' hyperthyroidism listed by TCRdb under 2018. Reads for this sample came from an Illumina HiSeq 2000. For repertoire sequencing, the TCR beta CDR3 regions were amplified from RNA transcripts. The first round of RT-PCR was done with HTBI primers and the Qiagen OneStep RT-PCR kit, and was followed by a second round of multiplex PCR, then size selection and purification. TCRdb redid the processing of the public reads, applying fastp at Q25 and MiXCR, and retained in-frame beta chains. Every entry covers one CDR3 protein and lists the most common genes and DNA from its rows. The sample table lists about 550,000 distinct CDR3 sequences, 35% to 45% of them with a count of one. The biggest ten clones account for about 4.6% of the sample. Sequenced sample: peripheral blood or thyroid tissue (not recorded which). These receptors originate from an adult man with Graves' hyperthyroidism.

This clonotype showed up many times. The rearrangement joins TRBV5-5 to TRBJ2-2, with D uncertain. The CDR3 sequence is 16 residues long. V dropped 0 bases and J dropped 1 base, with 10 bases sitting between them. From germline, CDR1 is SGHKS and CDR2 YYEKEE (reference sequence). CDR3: CASSLVTPENTGELFF. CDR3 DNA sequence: TGTGCCAGCAGCTTGGTCACCCCCGAGAACACCGGGGAGCTGTTTTTT.

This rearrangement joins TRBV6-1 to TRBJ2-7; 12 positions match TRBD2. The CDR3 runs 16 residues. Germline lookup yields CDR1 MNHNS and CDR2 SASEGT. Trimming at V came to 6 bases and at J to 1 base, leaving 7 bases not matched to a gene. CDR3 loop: CASSPTSGGPSYEQYF. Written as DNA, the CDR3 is TGTGCCAGCAGCCCAACTAGCGGGGGGCCTTCCTACGAGCAGTACTTC.

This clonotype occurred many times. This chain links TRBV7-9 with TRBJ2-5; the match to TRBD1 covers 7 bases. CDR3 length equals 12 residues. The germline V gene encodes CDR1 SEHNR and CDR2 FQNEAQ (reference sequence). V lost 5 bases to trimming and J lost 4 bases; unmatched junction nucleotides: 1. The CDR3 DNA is TGTGCCAGCAGCCGGGACAGAGAGACCCAGTACTTC. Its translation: CASSRDRETQYF. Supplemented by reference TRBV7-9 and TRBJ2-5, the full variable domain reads DTGVSQNPRHKITKRGQNVTFRCDPISEHNRLYWYRQTLGQGPEFLTYFQNEAQLEKSRLLSDRFSAERPKGSFSTLEIQRTEQGDSAMYLCASSRDRETQYFGPGTRLLVL.

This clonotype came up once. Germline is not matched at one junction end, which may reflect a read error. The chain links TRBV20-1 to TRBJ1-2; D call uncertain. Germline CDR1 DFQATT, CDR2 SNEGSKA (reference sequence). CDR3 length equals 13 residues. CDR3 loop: CSAWTLGLRGYAF. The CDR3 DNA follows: TGCAGTGCCTGGACGCTGGGATTGAGAGGCTACGCCTTC.

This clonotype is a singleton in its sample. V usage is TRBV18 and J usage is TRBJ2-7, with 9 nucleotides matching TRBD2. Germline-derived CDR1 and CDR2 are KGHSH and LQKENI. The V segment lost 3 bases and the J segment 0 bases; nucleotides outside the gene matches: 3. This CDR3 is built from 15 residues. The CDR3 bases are TGTGCCAGCTCACCGCCTAGCGGGATCTCCTACGAGCAGTACTTC. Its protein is CASSPPSGISYEQYF. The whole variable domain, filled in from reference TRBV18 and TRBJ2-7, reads NAGVMQNPRHLVRRRGQEARLRCSPMKGHSHVYWYRQLPEEGLKFMVYLQKENIIDESGMPKERFSAEFPKEGPSILRIQQVVRGDSAAYFCASSPPSGISYEQYFGPGTRLTVT.

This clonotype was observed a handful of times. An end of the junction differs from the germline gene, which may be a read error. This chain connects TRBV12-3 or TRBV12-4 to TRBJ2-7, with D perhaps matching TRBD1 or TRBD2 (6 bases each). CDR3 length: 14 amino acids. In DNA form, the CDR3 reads TGTGCCGGCAGTTTTGGGGGGCAGTTCTACGAGCAGTACTTC. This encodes CAGSFGGQFYEQYF.

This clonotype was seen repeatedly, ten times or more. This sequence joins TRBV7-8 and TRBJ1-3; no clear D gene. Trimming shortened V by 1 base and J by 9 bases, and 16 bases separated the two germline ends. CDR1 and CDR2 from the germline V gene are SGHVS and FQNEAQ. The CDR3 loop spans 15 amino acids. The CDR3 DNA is TGTGCCAGCAGCTTAGAATGGCGGTTGGAAACCACCATATATTTT. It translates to CASSLEWRLETTIYF. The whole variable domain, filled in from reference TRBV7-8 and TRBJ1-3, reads GAGVSQSPRYKVAKRGQDVALRCDPISGHVSLFWYQQALGQGPEFLTYFQNEAQLDKSGLPSDRFFAERPEGSVSTLKIQRTQQEDSAVYLCASSLEWRLETTIYFGEGSWLTVV.

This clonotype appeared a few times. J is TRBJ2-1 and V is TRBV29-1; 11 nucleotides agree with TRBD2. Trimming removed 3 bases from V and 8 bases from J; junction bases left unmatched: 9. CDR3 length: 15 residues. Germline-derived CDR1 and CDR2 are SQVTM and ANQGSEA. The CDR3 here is CSVEVLAGGRDEQFF. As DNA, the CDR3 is TGCAGCGTTGAGGTCCTAGCGGGAGGTAGAGATGAGCAGTTCTTC.

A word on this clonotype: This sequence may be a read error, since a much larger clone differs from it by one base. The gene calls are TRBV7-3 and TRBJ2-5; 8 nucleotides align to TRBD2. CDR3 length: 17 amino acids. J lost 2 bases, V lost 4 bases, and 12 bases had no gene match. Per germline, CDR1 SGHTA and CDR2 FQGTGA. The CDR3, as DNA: TGTGCCAGCAGCTCGGGGACGGGGACTAGGTCTCAAGAGACCCAGTACTTC. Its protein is CASSSGTGTRSQETQYF.

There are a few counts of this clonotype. CDR3 DNA: TGTGCCAGTAGTACCACAGGGGGAGGTACCGGGGAGCTGTTTTTT. This codes for CASSTTGGGTGELFF. The chain uses TRBV19 and TRBJ2-2; 8 bases match TRBD1. Germline V gene data show CDR1 as LNHDA and CDR2 as SQIVND (reference sequence). With V trimmed by 4 bases and J by 5 bases, 6 bases remained unmatched. The CDR3 runs 15 residues.

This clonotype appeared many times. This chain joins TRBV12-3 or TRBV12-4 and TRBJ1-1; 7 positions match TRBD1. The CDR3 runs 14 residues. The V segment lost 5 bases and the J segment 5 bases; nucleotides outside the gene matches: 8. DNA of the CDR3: TGTGCCAGCAGTCAAACCGGGACAGAGACTGAAGCTTTCTTT. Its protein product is CASSQTGTETEAFF.

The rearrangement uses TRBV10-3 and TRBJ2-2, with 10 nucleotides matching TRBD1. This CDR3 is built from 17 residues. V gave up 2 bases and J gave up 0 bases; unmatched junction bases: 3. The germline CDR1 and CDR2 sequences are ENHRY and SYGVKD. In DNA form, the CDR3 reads TGTGCCATCAGTGAGACAGGACAGGGGGCGAACACCGGGGAGCTGTTTTTT. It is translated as CAISETGQGANTGELFF.

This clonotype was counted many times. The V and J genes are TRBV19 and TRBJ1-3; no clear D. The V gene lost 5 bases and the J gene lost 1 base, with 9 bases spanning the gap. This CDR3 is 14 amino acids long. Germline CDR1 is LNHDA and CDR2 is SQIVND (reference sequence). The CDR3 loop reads CASSARRSGNTIYF. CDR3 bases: TGTGCCAGTAGTGCGAGGAGGTCTGGAAACACCATATATTTT.

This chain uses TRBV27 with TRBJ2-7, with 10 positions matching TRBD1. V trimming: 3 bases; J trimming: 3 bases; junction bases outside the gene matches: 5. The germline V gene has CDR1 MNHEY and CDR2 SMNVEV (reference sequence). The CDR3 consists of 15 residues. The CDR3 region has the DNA TGTGCCAGCAGTTTTCTCCGGGACAGGGGCTACGAGCAGTACTTC. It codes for CASSFLRDRGYEQYF.

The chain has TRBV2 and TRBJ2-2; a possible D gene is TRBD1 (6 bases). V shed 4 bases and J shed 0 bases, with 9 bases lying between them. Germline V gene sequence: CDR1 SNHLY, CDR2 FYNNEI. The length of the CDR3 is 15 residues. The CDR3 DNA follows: TGTGCCAGCAGTGGGGGGCCAGCGAACACCGGGGAGCTGTTTTTT. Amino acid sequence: CASSGGPANTGELFF. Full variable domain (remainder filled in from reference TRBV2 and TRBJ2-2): EPEVTQTPSHQVTQMGQEVILRCVPISNHLYFYWYRQILGQKVEFLVSFYNNEISEKSEIFDDQFSVERPDGSNFTLKIRSTKLEDSAMYFCASSGGPANTGELFFGEGSRLTVL.

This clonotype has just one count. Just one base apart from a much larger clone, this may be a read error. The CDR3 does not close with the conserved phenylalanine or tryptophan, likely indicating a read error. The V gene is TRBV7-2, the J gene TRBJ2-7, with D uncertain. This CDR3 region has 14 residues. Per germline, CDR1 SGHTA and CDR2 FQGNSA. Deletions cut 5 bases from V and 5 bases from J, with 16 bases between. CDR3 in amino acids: CASSPLVILHEQYL. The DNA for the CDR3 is TGTGCCAGCAGCCCCCTAGTAATCCTCCACGAGCAGTACCTC.

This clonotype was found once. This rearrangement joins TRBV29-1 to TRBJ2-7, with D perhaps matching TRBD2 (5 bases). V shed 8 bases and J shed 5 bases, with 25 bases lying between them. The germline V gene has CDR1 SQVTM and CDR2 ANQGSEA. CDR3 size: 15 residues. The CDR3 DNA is TGCAGCACCCCACTATCGGTGAGGAGGCCCCACGAGCAGTACTTC. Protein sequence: CSTPLSVRRPHEQYF.

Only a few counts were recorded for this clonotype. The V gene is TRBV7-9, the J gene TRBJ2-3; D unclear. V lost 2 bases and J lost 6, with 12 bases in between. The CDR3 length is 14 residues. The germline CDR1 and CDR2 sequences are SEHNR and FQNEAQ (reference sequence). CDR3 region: CASSLYSNGDTQYF. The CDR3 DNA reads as TGTGCCAGCAGCTTATACTCTAACGGGGATACGCAGTATTTT.

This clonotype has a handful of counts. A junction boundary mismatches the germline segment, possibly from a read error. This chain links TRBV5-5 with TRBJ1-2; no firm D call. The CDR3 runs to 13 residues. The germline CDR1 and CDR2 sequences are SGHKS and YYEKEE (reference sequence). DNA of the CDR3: TGCGCCAGCAGCCCCGGGACTAACTATGGCTACACCTTC. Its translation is CASSPGTNYGYTF.

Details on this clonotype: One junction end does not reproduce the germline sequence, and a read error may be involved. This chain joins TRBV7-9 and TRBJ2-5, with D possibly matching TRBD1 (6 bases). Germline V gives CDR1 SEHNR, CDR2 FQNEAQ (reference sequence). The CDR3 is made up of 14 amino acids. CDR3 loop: CVSSFGDKVETQYF. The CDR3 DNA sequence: TGTGTCAGCAGCTTTGGGGACAAGGTGGAGACCCAGTACTTC.

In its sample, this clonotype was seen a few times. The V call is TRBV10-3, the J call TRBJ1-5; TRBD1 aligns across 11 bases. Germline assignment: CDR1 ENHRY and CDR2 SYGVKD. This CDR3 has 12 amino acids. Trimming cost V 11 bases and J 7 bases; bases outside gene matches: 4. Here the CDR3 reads CAHGQGAQPQHF. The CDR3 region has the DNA TGTGCCCATGGACAGGGGGCACAGCCCCAGCATTTT.

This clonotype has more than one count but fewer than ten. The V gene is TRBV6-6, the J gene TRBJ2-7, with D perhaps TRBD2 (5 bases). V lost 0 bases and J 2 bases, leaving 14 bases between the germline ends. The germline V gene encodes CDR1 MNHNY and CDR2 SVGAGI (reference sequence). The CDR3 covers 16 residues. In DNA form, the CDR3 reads TGTGCCAGCAGTTACTCGAAGGCTGGGGAGACCTACGAGCAGTACTTC. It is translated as CASSYSKAGETYEQYF.

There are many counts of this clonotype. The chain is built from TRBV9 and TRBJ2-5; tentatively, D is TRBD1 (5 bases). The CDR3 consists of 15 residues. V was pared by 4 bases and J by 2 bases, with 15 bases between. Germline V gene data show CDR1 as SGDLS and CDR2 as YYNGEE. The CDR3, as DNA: TGTGCCAGCAGCTATACAGGCCTAAGGCAAGAGACCCAGTACTTC. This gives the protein CASSYTGLRQETQYF.